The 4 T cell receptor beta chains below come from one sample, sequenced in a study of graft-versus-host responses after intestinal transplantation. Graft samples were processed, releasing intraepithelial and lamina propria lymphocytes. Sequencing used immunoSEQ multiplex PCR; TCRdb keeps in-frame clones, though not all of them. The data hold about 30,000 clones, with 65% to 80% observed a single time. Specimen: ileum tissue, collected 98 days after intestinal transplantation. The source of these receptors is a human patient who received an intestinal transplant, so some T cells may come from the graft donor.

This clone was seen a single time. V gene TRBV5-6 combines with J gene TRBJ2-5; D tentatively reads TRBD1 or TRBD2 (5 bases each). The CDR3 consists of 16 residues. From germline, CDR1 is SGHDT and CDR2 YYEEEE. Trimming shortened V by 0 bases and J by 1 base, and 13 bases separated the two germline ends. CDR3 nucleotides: TGTGCCAGCAGCTTGGCCCGGGAACAGGCCCAAGAGACCCAGTACTTC. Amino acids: CASSLAREQAQETQYF.

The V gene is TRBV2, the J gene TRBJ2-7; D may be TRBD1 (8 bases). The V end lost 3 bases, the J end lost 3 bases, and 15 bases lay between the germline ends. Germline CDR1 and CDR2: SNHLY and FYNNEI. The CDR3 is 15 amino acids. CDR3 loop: CASSEAQGGLYEQYF. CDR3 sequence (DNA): TGTGCCAGCAGTGAGGCACAGGGGGGGCTCTACGAGCAGTACTTC.

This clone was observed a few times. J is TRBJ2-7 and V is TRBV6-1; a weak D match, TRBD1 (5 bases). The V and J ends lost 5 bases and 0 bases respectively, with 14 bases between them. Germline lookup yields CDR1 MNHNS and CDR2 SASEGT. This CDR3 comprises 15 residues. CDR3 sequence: CASSSTGYSSYEQYF. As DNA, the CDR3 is TGTGCCAGCAGTTCAACAGGCTACAGCTCCTACGAGCAGTACTTC.

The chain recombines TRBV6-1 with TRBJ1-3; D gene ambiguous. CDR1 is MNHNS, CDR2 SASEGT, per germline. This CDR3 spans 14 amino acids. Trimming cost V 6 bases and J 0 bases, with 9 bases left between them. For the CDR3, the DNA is TGTGCCAGCAGGGGTCAGAACTCTGGAAACACCATATATTTT. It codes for CASRGQNSGNTIYF.